One sample yielded the 12 T cell receptor beta chains listed below, sequenced in a study of STAT5B mutations in CD4+ large granular lymphocyte leukemia. The table came from immunoSEQ multiplex PCR; TCRdb's copy has only in-frame clones and leaves some out. The sample has about 21,000 clones; just over 70% are singletons. The sample was CD4+ T cells from blood buffy coats. The source of these receptors is a human donor in good health.

V usage is TRBV10-1 and J usage is TRBJ2-2; TRBD1 aligns across 8 bases. V shed 5 bases and J 1 base; nucleotides not matched to a gene: 6. The CDR3 contains 16 residues. In germline, CDR1 is WNHNN, CDR2 SYGVQD (reference sequence). CDR3 residues: CASSKAGTGNTGELFF. Written as DNA, the CDR3 is TGCGCCAGCAGTAAAGCCGGGACAGGGAACACCGGGGAGCTGTTTTTT.

The rearrangement uses TRBV6-5 and TRBJ2-3; D might be TRBD2 (5 bases). Germline V lookup: CDR1 MNHEY, CDR2 SVGAGI. Trimming removed 5 bases at V and 7 bases at J, with 10 bases between. The CDR3 length is 12 residues. CDR3 sequence (DNA): TGTGCCAGCAGTGGGAGTTTAAATACGCAGTATTTT. This encodes CASSGSLNTQYF.

V and J are TRBV5-1 and TRBJ1-2; D gene unclear. This CDR3 contains 14 residues. Germline V gene data show CDR1 as SGHRS and CDR2 as YFSETQ. V was trimmed by 7 bases and J by 7 bases, leaving 20 bases between them. In DNA, the CDR3 is TGCGCCAGCCGCGCCGCCGAGGCAGTGCCTGGCTACACCTTC. Amino acid sequence: CASRAAEAVPGYTF.

The chain carries TRBV20-1 and TRBJ1-1; D gene ambiguous. The V gene's germline CDR1 is DFQATT and CDR2 SNEGSKA (reference sequence). V lost 2 bases, J lost 1 base, and 2 bases lay in between. CDR3 length equals 11 residues. In DNA form, the CDR3 reads TGCAGTGCTAGAAAGAACACTGAAGCTTTCTTT. This gives the protein CSARKNTEAFF.

CDR3 in DNA: TGCGCCAGCAGCTTGAGACCGTCGATGGAGGGGGCGGAGCAGTTCTTC. Its protein is CASSLRPSMEGAEQFF. The V call is TRBV5-1, the J call TRBJ2-1, with D perhaps matching TRBD1 (7 bases). The CDR3 has 16 amino acids. Per germline, CDR1 SGHRS and CDR2 YFSETQ. V was trimmed by 1 base and J by 10 bases, leaving 21 bases between them.

The rearrangement uses TRBV5-1 and TRBJ1-6, with 7 nucleotides matching TRBD1. J lost 8 bases, V lost 6 bases, and 5 bases had no gene match. This CDR3 spans 13 amino acids. CDR1 is SGHRS, CDR2 YFSETQ, per germline. The CDR3 region is CASKTGTDSPLHF. The CDR3 DNA reads TGCGCCAGCAAAACCGGGACAGATTCACCCCTCCACTTT.

This clone has a handful of counts. The rearrangement links TRBV9 to TRBJ2-2, with 7 bases fitting TRBD2. Germline trimming cut 4 bases from V and 5 bases from J; bases unmatched to any gene: 11. Germline CDR1 SGDLS, CDR2 YYNGEE. The CDR3 is 16 residues long. DNA for the CDR3: TGTGCCAGCAGCCCCCGGGCGGGAGTGAGAACCGGGGAGCTGTTTTTT. Its translation: CASSPRAGVRTGELFF.

This sequence joins TRBV5-4 and TRBJ2-6; no definite D call. The germline CDR1 and CDR2 sequences are SGHNT and YYREEE (reference sequence). The germline V and J ends were trimmed by 2 bases and 1 base, with 13 bases remaining between them. This CDR3 is built from 17 residues. CDR3 nucleotides: TGTGCCAGCAGCTTAACGTTTCGTGGATCTGGGGCCAACGTCCTGACTTTC. Residues: CASSLTFRGSGANVLTF.

The V and J genes are TRBV7-2 and TRBJ2-7; D not certain. Trimming cost V 3 bases and J 2 bases, with 14 bases left between them. This CDR3 is built from 15 residues. Germline CDR1 is SGHTA and CDR2 is FQGNSA. Here the CDR3 reads CASSLSTAAAYEQYF. The CDR3 DNA reads as TGTGCCAGCAGCTTGTCGACGGCGGCTGCCTACGAGCAGTACTTC.

The rearrangement links TRBV28 to TRBJ2-7; TRBD1 or TRBD2 may be the D gene (5 bases each). There are 14 residues in the CDR3. The ends were cut back, 6 bases at V and 7 bases at J, with 19 bases in the middle. From germline, CDR1 is MDHEN and CDR2 SYDVKM. CDR3 residues: CASSGTTRSGEQYF. CDR3 bases: TGTGCCAGCAGCGGGACGACGAGGTCGGGGGAGCAGTACTTC.

This clone has a single count. The rearrangement links TRBV7-9 to TRBJ1-4; a weak D match, TRBD1 (5 bases). The V and J ends lost 1 base and 7 bases respectively, with 13 bases between them. The germline V gene has CDR1 SEHNR and CDR2 FQNEAQ (reference sequence). CDR3 size: 15 residues. CDR3 loop: CASSLGIGESEKLFF. CDR3 bases: TGTGCCAGCAGCTTAGGGATAGGGGAGTCTGAAAAACTGTTTTTT.

The gene calls are TRBV6-6 and TRBJ1-1; D remains unclear. V was clipped by 4 bases and J by 3 bases, with 9 bases between them. The CDR3 length is 13 residues. Germline CDR1 is MNHNY and CDR2 is SVGAGI (reference sequence). CDR3 residues: CASSSDGDTEAFF. The CDR3 region has the DNA TGTGCCAGCAGTTCGGACGGGGACACTGAAGCTTTCTTT.